The rows below give T cell receptor beta chains drawn from one sample of a study of CD8 T cells in ankylosing spondylitis. TCRdb re-derived calls from the 5' RACE reads in MiXCR, one entry per CDR3 protein. The data contain under 850,000 distinct CDR3 sequences, 19% of them seen just once; the ten biggest clones take up approximately 18%. Sequencing used blood, either unsorted or a sorted T cell fraction (not recorded which). The receptors originated from a male donor with ankylosing spondylitis. Each CDR3 is given with its conserved first and last residue. The D gene is left open where the match is weak. Part of the rows lack a size; the others show once, few, many or a class for expanded clones.

TRBJ2-1 | many | . | TRBV3-1 | TGTGCCAGCAGCCAACTTTCGGGTAAAGGGGAGCAGTTCTTC | CASSQLSGKGEQFF
TRBJ2-1 | . | . | TRBV30 | TGTGCCTGGAGCATCCGGGTCAACAATGAGCAGTTCTTC | CAWSIRVNNEQFF
TRBJ2-1 | . | TRBD2 | TRBV5-4 | TGTGCCAGCAGCCTTACAAAGACTAGCGGGGCCTACAATGAGCAGTTCTTC | CASSLTKTSGAYNEQFF
TRBJ2-1 | few | . | TRBV20-1 | TGCAGTGCTAGAGATCCCCACAGGGAATCCTACAATGAGCAGTTCTTC | CSARDPHRESYNEQFF
TRBJ1-5 | . | . | TRBV3-1 | TGTGCCAGCAGCCAAGGGGCCTCGAGGCATCAGCCCCAGCATTTT | CASSQGASRHQPQHF
TRBJ2-7 | few | . | TRBV6-5 | TGTGCCAGCAGTTCAAGACAGAACTCCTACGAGCAGTACTTC | CASSSRQNSYEQYF
TRBJ2-7 | many | . | TRBV5-1 | TGCGCCAGCAGCACAGACAGAGTCTACGAGCAGTACTTC | CASSTDRVYEQYF
TRBJ1-2 | . | . | TRBV28 | TGTGCCAGCAGGACCTCCGACGGGACCCGGGGTGGCTACACCTTC | CASRTSDGTRGGYTF
TRBJ2-3 | . | TRBD2 | TRBV29-1 | TGCAGCGTTATTGGAGTCAGTGAGAGACTAGCGGGAGACACAGATACGCAGTATTTT | CSVIGVSERLAGDTDTQYF
TRBJ1-6 | few | . | TRBV2 | TGTGCCAGCAGGCGGACAGCCGTCAGCTATAATTCACCCCTCCACTTT | CASRRTAVSYNSPLHF
TRBJ2-1 | few | . | TRBV27 | TGTGCCAGCAGCCTTGCGGGGAAGTACTCCTACAATGAGCAGTTCTTC | CASSLAGKYSYNEQFF
TRBJ2-5 | few | . | TRBV4-1 | TGCGCCAGCAGCCATCCAGACTTCCAAGAGACCCAGTACTTC | CASSHPDFQETQYF
TRBJ1-5 | . | TRBD1 | TRBV19 | TGTGCCAGTAGTATCACATCCGGGACAGGGGGCAGCGGGCCCCAGCATTTT | CASSITSGTGGSGPQHF
TRBJ2-3 | . | TRBD2 | TRBV5-5 | TGTGCCAGCAGCGAGGGACTAGCGGGGCTACACACAGATACGCAGTATTTT | CASSEGLAGLHTDTQYF
TRBJ2-7 | . | TRBD2 | TRBV7-9 | TGTGCCAGCAGTCGGAGCGGGGGGGACCCCTACGAGCAGTACTTC | CASSRSGGDPYEQYF
TRBJ1-2 | . | . | TRBV18 | TGTGCCAGCTCACCACCGGGGCTCAAGAACTATGGCTACACCTTC | CASSPPGLKNYGYTF
TRBJ2-1 | few | . | TRBV15 | TGTGCCACCAGCAGGGCAGCTGTCTACAATGAGCAGTTCTTC | CATSRAAVYNEQFF
TRBJ2-4 | few | . | TRBV20-1 | TGCAGTGCTGGAAGCGACAGCTCTGACATTCAGTACTTC | CSAGSDSSDIQYF
TRBJ2-4 | few | . | TRBV5-1 | TGCGCCAGCAGCGGGGGAGCCAAAAACATTCAGTACTTC | CASSGGAKNIQYF
TRBJ2-1 | few | . | TRBV27 | TGTGCCAGCAGCCCCGTCGTGGGGGGTCCATACAATGAGCAGTTCTTC | CASSPVVGGPYNEQFF
TRBJ2-1 | . | . | TRBV6-6 | TGTGCCAGCAGTTACGCCGGGATCAATGAGCAGTTCTTC | CASSYAGINEQFF
TRBJ2-7 | few | . | TRBV20-1 | TGCAGTGCTAGAGGGACAGCCTCCTACGAGCAGTACTTC | CSARGTASYEQYF
TRBJ2-5 | . | TRBD2 | TRBV4-2 | TGTGCCAGCAGCCAACAGGGCGGGGGGGTCGAGACCCAGTACTTC | CASSQQGGGVETQYF
TRBJ1-2 | . | TRBD1 | TRBV6-1 | TGTGCCACTGGGACAGGGAAGAGCTATGGCTACACCTTC | CATGTGKSYGYTF
TRBJ2-1 | few | TRBD2 | TRBV4-1 | TGCGCCAGCAGCCAAGTCCTAGCGGTTACCTACAATGAGCAGTTCTTC | CASSQVLAVTYNEQFF
TRBJ1-5 | few | . | TRBV15 | TGTGCCACCAGCAGAGACGTGGGCAGGGTGAGCGATCAGCCCCAGCATTTT | CATSRDVGRVSDQPQHF
TRBJ2-2 | . | TRBD2 | TRBV25-1 | TGTGCCAGCAGTGAATGGGCCCCTGGAGCGGGAGAGCTGTTTTTT | CASSEWAPGAGELFF
TRBJ1-5 | . | . | TRBV5-6 | TGTGCCAGCAGCCACGGACAGTTCAATCAGCCCCAGCATTTT | CASSHGQFNQPQHF
TRBJ2-1 | many | TRBD2 | TRBV7-2 | TGTGCCAGCAGCCAGCGGAGTAGCGGGAGTTACAATGAGCAGTTCTTC | CASSQRSSGSYNEQFF
TRBJ2-7 | few | . | TRBV18 | TGTGCCAGCTCACCAATAACGTACGAGCAGTACTTC | CASSPITYEQYF
TRBJ2-1 | few | . | TRBV19 | TGTGCCAGTAGTCACGGGACATCTAACAATGAGCAGTTCTTC | CASSHGTSNNEQFF
TRBJ2-1 | . | TRBD2 | TRBV5-6 | TGTGCCAGCAGACTAGCGGGAGCGGTTGAGCAGTTCTTC | CASRLAGAVEQFF
TRBJ1-6 | few | . | TRBV9 | TGTGCCAGCAGCCCAGCACCGGTCAGCTCCTATAATTCACCCCTCCACTTT | CASSPAPVSSYNSPLHF
TRBJ1-1 | few | TRBD1 | TRBV5-1 | TGCGCCAGCAGCTTGGTGACGACAGGGGGGTCTGAAGCTTTCTTT | CASSLVTTGGSEAFF
TRBJ2-1 | . | . | TRBV6-2/TRBV6-3 | TGTGCCAGCAGTCCACAGGTAGGACAGTTCTTC | CASSPQVGQFF
TRBJ1-4 | . | . | TRBV12-3/TRBV12-4 | TGTGCCAGCTCGAATGAAAAACTGTTTTTT | CASSNEKLFF
TRBJ1-1 | few | . | TRBV4-3 | TGCGCCAGCAGCCAAGATCTTGTACCGAACACTGAAGCTTTCTTT | CASSQDLVPNTEAFF
TRBJ1-4 | . | . | TRBV29-1 | TGCAGCGTTGCCGACCGGGAGGAGGAAAAACTGTTTTTT | CSVADREEEKLFF
TRBJ1-5 | few | TRBD1 | TRBV2 | TGTGCCAGCAGTGAAGCACGACAGGGCCCTGGGCCCCAGCATTTT | CASSEARQGPGPQHF
TRBJ2-7 | . | . | TRBV29-1 | TGCAGCGTTGAACATCAGGGAGTCACCTACGAGCAGTACTTC | CSVEHQGVTYEQYF
TRBJ2-3 | . | TRBD1 | TRBV5-1 | TGCGCCAGCAGGGCCCATTCCGGGACAGCGAGCACAGATACGCAGTATTTT | CASRAHSGTASTDTQYF
TRBJ1-3 | few | TRBD1 | TRBV4-1 | TGCGCCAGCAGCCCACAGGGGGATGGAAACACCATATATTTT | CASSPQGDGNTIYF
TRBJ2-3 | many | TRBD2 | TRBV5-1 | TGCGCCAGCAGCTGGGGGACTACTCTAGATACGCAGTATTTT | CASSWGTTLDTQYF
TRBJ2-2 | . | . | TRBV28 | TGTGCCAGCAGTCCAAGGGTTCGAACCGGGGAGCTGTTTTTT | CASSPRVRTGELFF